This is a list of T cell receptor beta chains from one sample in a study of early stage breast cancer tumors. Assay: immunoSEQ multiplex PCR; the TCRdb copy retains only in-frame clones and omits some. This repertoire shows 25,000 to 30,000 clones, approximately 80% found once; its top ten account for about 13%. Sequenced sample: blood. The receptors here all came from a person aged 55 to 69 with breast cancer. The CDR3 runs from the conserved cysteine through the conserved F or W. The order of the fields is V gene, J gene, clone size, CDR3 length, D gene, CDR3 protein, CDR3 DNA. The D gene is left open where the match is weak. Clone size is given for some rows only: seen once, a few or many times, or a class if the clone is expanded.

V: TRBV30; J: TRBJ1-5; size: few; length: 13; D: -; CDR3: CAWSESSNQPQHF; DNA: TGTGCCTGGAGTGAGAGTAGCAATCAGCCCCAGCATTTT
V: TRBV5-1; J: TRBJ2-3; size: -; length: 19; D: TRBD2; CDR3: CASSLGTPRGLAEPDTQYF; DNA: TGCGCCAGCAGCCTCGGGACACCCCGGGGACTAGCGGAACCAGATACGCAGTATTTT
V: TRBV30; J: TRBJ2-1; size: -; length: 13; D: -; CDR3: CAWSAPGGGEQFF; DNA: TGTGCCTGGAGTGCCCCGGGGGGCGGTGAGCAGTTCTTC
V: TRBV6-6; J: TRBJ2-7; size: -; length: 15; D: TRBD1; CDR3: CASSYGGTGGYEQYF; DNA: TGTGCCAGCAGTTACGGGGGGACAGGGGGTTACGAGCAGTACTTC
V: TRBV4-3; J: TRBJ2-3; size: -; length: 22; D: TRBD2; CDR3: CASSRGAGTEGVAGSSTDTQYF; DNA: TGCGCCAGCAGCCGAGGGGCCGGGACTGAGGGGGTAGCGGGGTCTAGCACAGATACGCAGTATTTT
V: TRBV19; J: TRBJ2-1; size: -; length: 16; D: -; CDR3: CASRLGLPSSYNEQFF; DNA: TGTGCCAGTAGATTAGGACTCCCCAGCTCCTACAATGAGCAGTTCTTC
V: TRBV9; J: TRBJ1-1; size: -; length: 14; D: -; CDR3: CASSVGLMNTEAFF; DNA: TGTGCCAGCAGCGTGGGACTGATGAACACTGAAGCTTTCTTT
V: TRBV7-9; J: TRBJ2-7; size: -; length: 12; D: -; CDR3: CASSGQLYEQYF; DNA: TGTGCCAGCAGCGGACAGCTATACGAGCAGTACTTC
V: TRBV4-1; J: TRBJ1-3; size: few; length: 14; D: -; CDR3: CASKSGASGNTIYF; DNA: TGCGCCAGCAAGAGTGGGGCTTCTGGAAACACCATATATTTT
V: TRBV19; J: TRBJ2-7; size: -; length: 13; D: TRBD1; CDR3: CASRQGLTLEQYF; DNA: TGTGCCAGTAGACAGGGGTTAACACTCGAGCAGTACTTC
V: TRBV15; J: TRBJ2-5; size: -; length: 15; D: TRBD2; CDR3: CATAKGLAGGETQYF; DNA: TGTGCCACCGCAAAAGGACTAGCGGGAGGAGAGACCCAGTACTTC
V: TRBV19; J: TRBJ2-1; size: -; length: 14; D: TRBD2; CDR3: CASSIAGGAGEQFF; DNA: TGTGCCAGTAGTATTGCGGGGGGCGCGGGTGAGCAGTTCTTC
V: TRBV7-2; J: TRBJ2-7; size: once; length: 18; D: TRBD2; CDR3: CASSLTGGGLPSSYEQYF; DNA: TGTGCCAGCAGCTTAACGGGCGGGGGACTCCCATCCTCCTACGAGCAGTACTTC
V: TRBV5-1; J: TRBJ2-7; size: -; length: 15; D: -; CDR3: CASSLGGSYLDEQYF; DNA: TGCGCCAGCAGCTTGGGCGGGTCCTATCTCGACGAGCAGTACTTC
V: TRBV2; J: TRBJ2-5; size: few; length: 14; D: TRBD2; CDR3: CASRESSGEETQYF; DNA: TGTGCCAGCAGGGAGTCCAGCGGGGAAGAGACCCAGTACTTC